What follows is one TCR beta chain and its context. The authors' processing: Amplification with reference gene primers provided the estimates of nucleated cell counts. Libraries were prepared by immunoSEQ multiplex PCR; TCRdb keeps only in-frame clonotypes and omits some of them. That table is the source of V, J and clone size, and D and trimming were worked out from the DNA. The table lists roughly 100,000 clones, approximately 82% of them singletons. These data belong to a study of blood T cell repertoires in COVID-19. The CDR3 has 14 amino acids. Trimming at V came to 6 bases and at J to 8 bases, leaving 7 bases not matched to a gene. The V gene's germline CDR1 is MNHEY and CDR2 SMNVEV (reference sequence).

The gene calls are TRBV27 and TRBJ2-6, with 7 bases that match TRBD1. The TCR sequence derives from a woman aged 80 or older with acute or convalescent COVID-19. Sequenced: peripheral blood. The CDR3 DNA reads TGTGCCAGCAGCCAGGACAGGCCCACCAACGTCCTGACTTTC. Its protein product is CASSQDRPTNVLTF.